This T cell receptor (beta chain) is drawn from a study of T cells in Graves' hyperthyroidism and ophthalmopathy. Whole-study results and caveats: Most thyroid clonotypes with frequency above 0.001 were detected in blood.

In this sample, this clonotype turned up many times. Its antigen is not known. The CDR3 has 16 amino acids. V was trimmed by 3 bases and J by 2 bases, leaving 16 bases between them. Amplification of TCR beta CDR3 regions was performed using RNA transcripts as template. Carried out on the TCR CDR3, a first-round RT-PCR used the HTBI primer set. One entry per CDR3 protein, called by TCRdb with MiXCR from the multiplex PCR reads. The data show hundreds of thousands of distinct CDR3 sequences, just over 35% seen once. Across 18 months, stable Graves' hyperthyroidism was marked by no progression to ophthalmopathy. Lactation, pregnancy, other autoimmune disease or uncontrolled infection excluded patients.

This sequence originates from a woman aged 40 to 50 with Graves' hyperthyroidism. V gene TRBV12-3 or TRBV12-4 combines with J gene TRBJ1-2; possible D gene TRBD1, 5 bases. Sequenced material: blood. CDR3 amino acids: CASSLGDWSLNYGYTF. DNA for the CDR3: TGTGCCAGCAGTTTGGGGGACTGGAGCTTGAACTATGGCTACACCTTC.